This section outlines one TCR beta chain sequence together with its context. Its antigen remains unidentified. The data originate from a study of T cell responses to AZD1222 COVID-19 vaccine. Study-level points and caveats: An increase in Spike-specific TCR breadth and depth was observed after two AZD1222 doses. Repertoire sampling was restricted to post-peak T cell response timepoints.

Sequencing used immunoSEQ multiplex PCR; TCRdb keeps in-frame clones, though not all of them. Of around 78,000 clones in the sample, 85% to 90% were seen once. CDR1 KGHDR and CDR2 SFDVKD come from the germline V gene. The V segment lost 2 bases and the J segment 6 bases; nucleotides outside the gene matches: 2. CDR3 length equals 15 residues. This chain links TRBV24-1 with TRBJ2-2; 10 bases agree with TRBD1. This receptor was taken from an adult who received the AZD1222 COVID-19 vaccine. The material sequenced was peripheral blood, taken 28 days after the second AZD1222 dose. As DNA, the CDR3 is TGTGCCACCAGTGATTCCGGGACAGGGGCCGGGGAGCTGTTTTTT. It is translated as CATSDSGTGAGELFF.